This entry lists 17 T cell receptor beta chains sequenced from one sample in a study of cytomegalovirus exposure and HLA in healthy donors. Using immunoSEQ multiplex PCR, the repertoire was profiled, and TCRdb retains in-frame clones only, with some absent. In the table there are 120,000 or so clones, around 90% of which are singletons. Source material: PBMCs. The source of these receptors is a woman under 30 in good health and CMV-seronegative.

The chain has TRBV11-3 and TRBJ2-3, with a tentative D call TRBD1 (5 bases). Germline CDR1 SGHNT, CDR2 YENEEA. The CDR3 is 14 residues long. V was pared by 5 bases and J by 0 bases, with 9 bases between. CDR3 sequence reads: CASSPWGSTDTQYF. The CDR3 region has the DNA TGTGCCAGCAGCCCTTGGGGCAGCACAGATACGCAGTATTTT.

V gene TRBV5-1 combines with J gene TRBJ2-5; the match to TRBD2 covers 14 bases. J gave up 4 bases and V 3 bases, and 2 bases lay outside the gene matches. Germline V lookup: CDR1 SGHRS, CDR2 YFSETQ. CDR3 length: 15 residues. CDR3 nucleotides: TGCGCCAGCAGCTGGACTAGCGGGAGGTCAGAGACCCAGTACTTC. Its translation: CASSWTSGRSETQYF.

The V gene is TRBV19, the J gene TRBJ2-7, with 8 positions matching TRBD1. The CDR3 contains 13 residues. The germline gives CDR1 LNHDA, CDR2 SQIVND (reference sequence). V trimming: 4 bases; J trimming: 4 bases; junction bases outside the gene matches: 3. The CDR3: CASSRDRRYEQYF. As DNA, the CDR3 is TGTGCCAGTAGTAGGGACAGGAGATACGAGCAGTACTTC.

This sequence joins TRBV30 and TRBJ2-7, with D perhaps matching TRBD2 (5 bases). Germline-derived CDR1 and CDR2 are GTSNPN and SVGIG (reference sequence). V was pared by 2 bases and J by 0 bases, with 11 bases between. The CDR3 consists of 14 residues. The CDR3, as DNA: TGTGCCTGGAGTCCCGGGGTGGCCTCCTACGAGCAGTACTTC. Protein: CAWSPGVASYEQYF. Supplemented by reference TRBV30 and TRBJ2-7, the full variable domain reads SQTIHQWPATLVQPVGSPLSLECTVEGTSNPNLYWYRQAAGRGLQLLFYSVGIGQISSEVPQNLSASRPQDRQFILSSKKLLLSDSGFYLCAWSPGVASYEQYFGPGTRLTVT.

This clone has more than one count but fewer than ten. The chain employs TRBV5-1 and TRBJ2-2, with 10 positions matching TRBD1. V was clipped by 4 bases and J by 6 bases; unmatched bases: 9. The CDR3 contains 16 residues. In germline, CDR1 is SGHRS, CDR2 YFSETQ. The CDR3 loop is CASSPRQGAEAGELFF. The CDR3, as DNA: TGCGCCAGCAGCCCCAGACAGGGGGCGGAAGCCGGGGAGCTGTTTTTT.

The gene calls are TRBV9 and TRBJ2-3, with unresolved D. This CDR3 has 12 amino acids. Germline CDR1 and CDR2: SGDLS and YYNGEE. V was pared by 2 bases and J by 4 bases, with 5 bases between. Here the CDR3 reads CASSVSADTQYF. The CDR3 coding sequence is TGTGCCAGCAGCGTGTCCGCAGATACGCAGTATTTT.

The chain uses TRBV5-3 and TRBJ2-7; tentatively, D is TRBD2 (5 bases). TRBV5-3 is treated as an ORF (open reading frame) with a function not yet certain. Trimming removed 1 base from V and 6 bases from J, with 11 bases in between. This CDR3 is 13 amino acids long. The CDR3 bases are TGTGCCAGAAGCTTGATACTAGTCGGCGAGCAGTACTTC. Its protein is CARSLILVGEQYF.

V usage is TRBV6-6 and J usage is TRBJ2-1, with 11 bases lining up with TRBD2. Trimming removed 8 bases from V and 2 bases from J; junction bases left unmatched: 5. Germline CDR1 MNHNY, CDR2 SVGAGI (reference sequence). The CDR3 covers 15 residues. Here the CDR3 DNA reads TGTGCCAGCGGGGCTAGCGGGAGGACCTACAATGAGCAGTTCTTC. It encodes CASGASGRTYNEQFF.

This chain connects TRBV5-1 to TRBJ2-2, with a weak D call TRBD2 (6 bases). This CDR3 region has 17 residues. Per germline, CDR1 SGHRS and CDR2 YFSETQ. The germline V and J ends were trimmed by 1 base and 0 bases, with 13 bases remaining between them. The CDR3 bases are TGCGCCAGCAGCTTGACCCGGGGGAGTCCGAACACCGGGGAGCTGTTTTTT. It codes for CASSLTRGSPNTGELFF.

The V call is TRBV11-2, the J call TRBJ2-5; 8 nucleotides match TRBD2. With 3 bases clipped from V and 5 bases from J, the junction kept 8 bases outside the gene matches. Germline CDR1 reads SGHAT; CDR2 reads FQNNGV. CDR3 size: 15 residues. CDR3 amino acids: CASSFKLAEQETQYF. The CDR3 coding sequence is TGTGCCAGCAGCTTCAAACTAGCGGAACAGGAGACCCAGTACTTC.

V gene TRBV18 combines with J gene TRBJ1-5, with 7 positions matching TRBD1. The V gene end was trimmed by 3 bases and the J gene end by 6 bases; junction bases not matched to a gene: 2. The germline V gene encodes CDR1 KGHSH and CDR2 LQKENI. This CDR3 contains 13 residues. CDR3 sequence (DNA): TGTGCCAGCTCACCCGACAGGGTTCAGCCCCAGCATTTT. As protein: CASSPDRVQPQHF. The complete variable domain, with remaining parts taken from reference TRBV18 and TRBJ1-5, reads NAGVMQNPRHLVRRRGQEARLRCSPMKGHSHVYWYRQLPEEGLKFMVYLQKENIIDESGMPKERFSAEFPKEGPSILRIQQVVRGDSAAYFCASSPDRVQPQHFGDGTRLSIL.

This chain uses TRBV4-1 with TRBJ2-7; D is undetermined. From germline, CDR1 is MGHRA and CDR2 YSYEKL. The CDR3 is 14 residues long. Trimming took off 1 base at V and 0 bases at J, with 7 bases between the two ends. This CDR3 reads CASSQVADSYEQYF. The CDR3 bases are TGCGCCAGCAGCCAAGTGGCGGACTCCTACGAGCAGTACTTC.

This chain connects TRBV11-3 to TRBJ2-5, with 9 bases identical to TRBD1. Looked up from germline, CDR1 is SGHNT and CDR2 is YENEEA. The CDR3 loop spans 15 amino acids. V trimming: 5 bases; J trimming: 2 bases; junction bases outside the gene matches: 6. CDR3: CASSGNRGRQETQYF. The CDR3 DNA sequence: TGTGCCAGCAGCGGAAACAGGGGGCGGCAAGAGACCCAGTACTTC.

This chain connects TRBV5-4 to TRBJ2-7, with 9 nucleotides matching TRBD1. Trimming cost V 4 bases and J 2 bases; bases outside gene matches: 7. Per the germline V gene, CDR1 is SGHNT and CDR2 is YYREEE (reference sequence). The CDR3 length is 15 residues. The CDR3 loop is CASSQGQGRPYEQYF. The CDR3 region has the DNA TGTGCCAGCAGCCAGGGACAGGGAAGACCCTACGAGCAGTACTTC.

This clone was recorded a few times. The chain uses TRBV5-5 and TRBJ2-7; maybe TRBD1 (6 bases). Germline V gene data show CDR1 as SGHKS and CDR2 as YYEKEE (reference sequence). The CDR3 loop spans 14 amino acids. The ends were cut back, 3 bases at V and 6 bases at J, with 16 bases in the middle. The CDR3 DNA follows: TGTGCCAGCAGCTCCTCTACAGGGAAGCGCGAGCAGTACTTC. Protein sequence: CASSSSTGKREQYF. The variable domain in full, completed from reference TRBV5-5 and TRBJ2-7, reads DAGVTQSPTHLIKTRGQQVTLRCSPISGHKSVSWYQQVLGQGPQFIFQYYEKEERGRGNFPDRFSARQFPNYSSELNVNALLLGDSALYLCASSSSTGKREQYFGPGTRLTVT.

The J gene is TRBJ1-1, the V gene TRBV13; possibly TRBD1 for D (6 bases). V was clipped by 5 bases and J by 4 bases, with 14 bases between them. CDR3 length: 14 amino acids. The V gene's germline CDR1 is PRHDT and CDR2 FYEKMQ (reference sequence). The CDR3 nucleotides read TGTGCCAGCAGCACCGAGGGGGGGACCACTGAAGCTTTCTTT. Its translation is CASSTEGGTTEAFF. Full variable domain (rest looked up from reference TRBV13 and TRBJ1-1): AAGVIQSPRHLIKEKRETATLKCYPIPRHDTVYWYQQGPGQDPQFLISFYEKMQSDKGSIPDRFSAQQFSDYHSELNMSSLELGDSALYFCASSTEGGTTEAFFGQGTRLTVV.

This clone was seen only once. V is TRBV14 and J is TRBJ2-7; 11 positions agree with TRBD2. This CDR3 is 14 amino acids long. The germline V gene encodes CDR1 SGHDN and CDR2 FVKESK. J gave up 5 bases and V 1 base, and 1 base lay outside the gene matches. This CDR3 is CASSQGLAGNEQYF. For the CDR3, the DNA is TGTGCCAGCAGCCAAGGACTAGCGGGGAACGAGCAGTACTTC.